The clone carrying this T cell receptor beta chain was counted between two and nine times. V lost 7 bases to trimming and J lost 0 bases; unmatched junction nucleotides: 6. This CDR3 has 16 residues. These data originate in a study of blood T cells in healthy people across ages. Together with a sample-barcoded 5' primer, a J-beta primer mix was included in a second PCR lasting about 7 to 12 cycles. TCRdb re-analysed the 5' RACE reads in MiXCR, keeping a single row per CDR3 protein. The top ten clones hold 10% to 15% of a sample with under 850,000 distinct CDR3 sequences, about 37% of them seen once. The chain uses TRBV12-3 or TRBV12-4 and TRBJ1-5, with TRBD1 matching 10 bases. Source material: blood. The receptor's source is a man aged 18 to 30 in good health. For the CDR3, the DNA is TGTGCCAGCACCTCGGACAGGGGGGGTAGCAATCAGCCCCAGCATTTT. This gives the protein CASTSDRGGSNQPQHF.